This T cell receptor beta chain was identified during a study of shared clonotypes between healthy human individuals (dated by TCRdb to the early 2020s). About the full investigation: Three men and a couple of women, aged 18 to 49 years, made up the cohort. For each donor, three plates each were used for CD4 naive and CD4 memory, two plates were used for CD8 naive, and one plate was used for CD8 memory. The study deeply sequenced blood TCR repertoires of five healthy adults to estimate repertoire size and the extent of clonotype sharing between individuals. To increase sequencing depth and limit assay-specific biases, different laboratories used diverse techniques to prepare libraries and sequence TCR repertoires. Leukapheresis yielded between about 0.94 and 8.9 billion PBMCs per donor. The full study reports these points: Because the study included a small number of donors, the genetic and exposure-history diversity represented was limited. When several donors were compared, the shared fraction of clonotypes was about 5% for naive CD4, less than 4% for naive CD8, 2% to 2.5% for memory CD4, and 0.35% to 0.4% for memory CD8. Clonotypes shared by all four sorted-subset donors showed higher generation probabilities than non-shared clonotypes. Pairwise subsampling indicated that sequencing depth was expected to affect the degree of clonotype sharing among donors. Sampling was restricted to blood, and TCR repertoires in tissues likely differ from the TCR repertoires found in blood. Naive subsets generally had larger estimated clonotype richness than memory subsets. Rarefaction of sorted-subset datasets indicated incomplete sequencing despite the large sequencing depth.

The donors were healthy, HIV-negative adults who had no recently reported acute infections or vaccinations. Every donor was a Caucasian adult residing in Nashville, Tennessee, USA. CD4+ T cells were enriched by magnetic negative selection, after which naive cells were positively selected on CD45RA and the negative fraction was taken as the memory subset. Blood was obtained by leukapheresis, after which PBMCs were separated by Ficoll-Histopaque density gradient centrifugation and cryopreserved in liquid nitrogen vapor phase. Analytical flow cytometry was used to check the purity and quantity of every magnetically sorted T cell population. Genomic DNA was isolated from each sorted fraction and quantified by UV absorbance on a Nanodrop 2000c. On this clone: Its antigen remains unidentified. No base-level quality is on record; no much larger clone is a single base apart.

Using the deep immunoSEQ assay, TCR CDR3 regions were amplified from genomic DNA by multiplex PCR. For each cell subset, the extracted genomic DNA was distributed evenly across all wells of several immunoSEQ 96-well plates, and each plate served as one replicate. For sorted subsets, approximately 210 ng genomic DNA, equal to about 30,000 T cell genomes, was loaded into each replicate PCR. Purified libraries were measured with a Qubit 3.0 fluorometer, size-checked on a Bioanalyzer 2100, and measured again with the KAPA Library Quantification kit. A separate single-read 150-cycle Illumina NextSeq 550 flow cell was used to sequence each immunoSEQ 96-well plate. The original methods were these. Because the immunoSEQ output included only junctional sequences and no quality scores, the filtering could not be the same as the filtering used for full-length reads. To assign V/J genes and CDR3, sequences were annotated using PyIR, a Python wrapper for IgBLAST v1.9, with IMGT germline references. Reads with weak V/J assignments (E-value above 1e-6), missing CDR3, stop codons, out-of-frame junctions, or ambiguous translated residues were removed. V3J clonotypes were defined as sequences sharing the same inferred V gene, J gene, and CDR3 amino acid sequence. The percentage overlap between two repertoires was calculated by dividing the number of shared unique clonotypes by the size of the smaller repertoire. Repertoire richness was assessed with RTK rarefaction, the Chao1 estimator, and Recon v2.1 estimates of unobserved clonotypes. Generation probabilities for all TCRbeta clonotypes obtained by the gDNA method from four donors were computed using OLGA. Sourced from immuneACCESS, this table was stored by TCRdb with only in-frame sequences that have V and J called. A share of the clones is absent; for the studies checked, an unresolved V gene accounts for under half, and the remainder has no known explanation. V and J calls and clone size are those listed in that table; D and trimming were worked out from the DNA. The sample table records 2,500,000 or so clones; more than 80% of these occur just once. Roughly 0.14% of the sample is taken by the ten largest.

This sequence was found in a man aged 18 to 30 in good health. The sequencing input was naive CD4+ T cells sorted from blood. Read against the paper, the sample's cell subset or site label means: CD45RA+ positively selected.

The DNA sequence is TGTGCCAGCAGCCAAGACCCGACGGTGAACACTGAAGCTTTCTTT. Its product reads: CASSQDPTVNTEAFF. This chain joins TRBV4-2 to TRBJ1-1; the D segment cannot be called with confidence. CDR1 is given as LGHNA and CDR2 as YNFKEQ, both from the germline V gene. The germline ends are 8 bases apart after V is trimmed by 0 bases and J by 0 bases. The CDR3 contains 15 residues, cysteine and phenylalanine counted. The retained sequence is limited to the CDR3, 45 bases, with the frame set at the first base.